This entry is about one T cell receptor beta chain. The unexposed donors gave CD4+ T cells in about 2011-2019, prior to COVID-19. V dropped 2 bases and J dropped 2 bases, with 13 bases sitting between them. The CDR3 has 16 residues. From germline, CDR1 is MNHEY and CDR2 SVGEGT. This sample is drawn from a study of CD4 T cells in relation to SARS-CoV-2 and coronaviruses. The method was immunoSEQ multiplex PCR; TCRdb's version includes in-frame clones alone and lacks a portion of them. Counted here are some 69,000 clones, 94% occurring once; the ten biggest clones make up 0.14%. This TCR was recovered from a human donor in good health. This chain uses TRBV6-2 or TRBV6-3 with TRBJ2-4; no reliable D call. The sample taken for sequencing was naive CD4+ T cells from PBMCs. Indicated subset: naive CD4+ T cells isolated by negative enrichment. The DNA for the CDR3 is TGTGCCAGCAGTTACGGCACGGACCGCTCCAAAAACATTCAGTACTTC. As protein: CASSYGTDRSKNIQYF.